This TCR beta chain comes out of a study of T cell responses to AZD1222 COVID-19 vaccine. Study-level results: Close to half of all spike-specific TCRs reportedly target regions of the variants that are unmutated. Mostly white British, mostly female donors; authors suggested clonal diversity may be underestimated.

Profiled with immunoSEQ multiplex PCR; TCRdb holds only in-frame clones, not every one. The data show under 200,000 clones, about nine tenths seen once. Worth noting for this clone: Its antigen is currently unknown.

The length of the CDR3 is 13 residues. V lost 5 bases to trimming and J lost 1 base, with 12 bases between them. Germline lookup yields CDR1 SQVTM and CDR2 ANQGSEA. The clonotype comes from an adult in good health. This material consisted of peripheral blood, taken on day 0 of AZD1222 vaccination. The chain combines TRBV29-1 with TRBJ2-7, with a tentative D call TRBD1 (5 bases). CDR3 DNA sequence: TGCAGCGTTCGAAGGACAATTTCCTACGAGCAGTACTTC. Its protein product is CSVRRTISYEQYF.